Reported below is one T cell receptor beta chain. Ages ranged from roughly 18 to 100 years, with residence in about 23 US areas. As originally analysed: Nucleated cell counts were estimated from reference gene primer amplification. Clones were read by immunoSEQ multiplex PCR, and TCRdb kept only the in-frame ones, dropping some. That table gives V, J and clone size, and the DNA gave D and trimming. Here the sample spans 400,000 to 500,000 clones, around nine tenths being singletons. The sample belongs to a study of blood T cell repertoires in COVID-19. Looking at the study overall: Sites across the United States, Italy and Spain contributed samples from acute and convalescent COVID-19. The cDNA or gDNA used as material had been derived from T cells, B-cell-depleted T cells, or PBMCs.

Germline V gene lookup returns CDR1 SEHNR and CDR2 FQNEAQ (reference sequence). The V end lost 1 base, the J end lost 7 bases, and 4 bases lay between the germline ends. This CDR3 has 12 amino acids. The gene calls are TRBV7-9 and TRBJ1-4; D is unresolved. The sample comprised PBMCs or T cells enriched from blood (not recorded which). This receptor was obtained from a woman between 35 and 50 years old who had recovered from COVID-19. As DNA, the CDR3 is TGTGCCAGCAGCTTAGTTAGTGAAAAACTGTTTTTT. Translation: CASSLVSEKLFF.